This record looks at one TCR beta chain sequence and its context. This sample was taken from a study of blood T cell repertoires in COVID-19. The length of the CDR3 is 15 residues. Trimming removed 4 bases from V and 7 bases from J; junction bases left unmatched: 5. The germline V gene has CDR1 LNHDA and CDR2 SQIVND (reference sequence). Measured with immunoSEQ multiplex PCR; TCRdb has only the in-frame clones, and not every one. The data contain about 300,000 clones, roughly 89% of them seen just once; the ten biggest clones take up 2.9%. The sample taken for sequencing was PBMCs or T cells enriched from blood (not recorded which). This TCR was recovered from a woman in her fifties or sixties who had been exposed to COVID-19. The chain links TRBV19 to TRBJ2-1, with 12 bases fitting TRBD2. The CDR3 nucleotides are TGTGCCAGTAGTAAGCCGGGACTAGCGGGTAATGAGCAGTTCTTC. This gives the protein CASSKPGLAGNEQFF.